The 30 T cell receptor beta chains below all came from one sample that was sequenced in a study of response to subunit inactivated influenza vaccine. Via MiXCR, TCRdb re-called the RT-PCR reads, giving one row per CDR3 protein. This sample carries over 650,000 distinct CDR3 sequences, approximately 17% of them seen once, and the ten largest clones take 11%. The sequencing here drew on PBMCs from blood, taken more than 4 days after vaccination. The receptors come from a man over 45 who received an inactivated influenza vaccine.

The V gene is TRBV6-5, the J gene TRBJ1-1; D not resolved. V lost 2 bases and J 0 bases, leaving 7 bases between the germline ends. CDR1 is MNHEY, CDR2 SVGAGI, per germline. CDR3 length equals 14 residues. CDR3 region: CASSYGEMNTEAFF. The CDR3 nucleotides read TGTGCCAGCAGTTACGGGGAGATGAACACTGAAGCTTTCTTT.

This clonotype was seen more than once but under ten times. V and J are TRBV5-1 and TRBJ2-3; maybe TRBD1 (5 bases). The V and J ends lost 1 base and 0 bases respectively, with 18 bases between them. This CDR3 region has 18 residues. Germline V CDR1 and CDR2: SGHRS, YFSETQ. CDR3 nucleotides: TGCGCCAGCAGCTTGAGTCGACAGCGAATATTTAGCACAGATACGCAGTATTTT. As protein: CASSLSRQRIFSTDTQYF.

This clonotype was recorded a few times. The J gene is TRBJ1-3, the V gene TRBV27, with 8 bases identical to TRBD1. J lost 2 bases, V lost 5 bases, and 8 bases had no gene match. CDR1 and CDR2 from the germline V gene are MNHEY and SMNVEV (reference sequence). The CDR3 has 16 amino acids. CDR3 DNA sequence: TGTGCCAGCAGTCAAAGACAGGGGTTTACTGGAAACACCATATATTTT. This codes for CASSQRQGFTGNTIYF.

This clonotype has just one count. CDR3 nucleotides: TGTGCCAGCAGTTTAGTCAGGGTAGCGGCCCGAACGGAGACCCAGTACTTC. This encodes CASSLVRVAARTETQYF. This chain joins TRBV12-3 or TRBV12-4 and TRBJ2-5; D is perhaps TRBD2 (6 bases). V was cut by 1 base and J by 5 bases, with 20 bases left in between. This CDR3 contains 17 residues.

Regarding this clonotype: This could be a read error, since a much larger clone is one nucleotide away. The rearrangement joins TRBV20-1 to TRBJ2-7, with TRBD2 matching 12 bases. Germline CDR1 DFQATT, CDR2 SNEGSKA (reference sequence). This CDR3 region has 13 residues. Written as DNA, the CDR3 is TGCAATGCCCGGACTAGCGGGACCTACGAGCAGTACTTC. Its translation: CNARTSGTYEQYF.

The chain links TRBV4-3 to TRBJ2-3; D perhaps matches TRBD2 (7 bases). Trimming stripped 1 base from V and 2 bases from J, with 13 bases between. The CDR3 runs 16 residues. Looked up from germline, CDR1 is LGHNA and CDR2 is YSLEER. The DNA for the CDR3 is TGCGCCAGCAGCCAAGTAGCGCGGGGGCCCACAGATACGCAGTATTTT. This sequence encodes CASSQVARGPTDTQYF.

The table lists this clonotype with a few counts. The chain combines TRBV11-2 with TRBJ2-4; perhaps TRBD2 as D (5 bases). Germline values: CDR1 SGHAT, CDR2 FQNNGV. The V and J ends lost 3 bases and 2 bases respectively, with 29 bases between them. CDR3 length: 21 amino acids. The CDR3 DNA sequence: TGTGCCAGCAGCTTCCCCGAACCGGGATCGGGTGCCATTTACCCCAAAAACATTCAGTACTTC. It encodes CASSFPEPGSGAIYPKNIQYF.

This clonotype was seen a few times. This sequence joins TRBV4-1 and TRBJ1-5; D is unclear. CDR1 is MGHRA, CDR2 YSYEKL, per germline. V was clipped by 1 base and J by 5 bases, with 9 bases between them. This CDR3 is built from 14 residues. The CDR3: CASSQGTGHQPQHF. The CDR3 DNA reads as TGCGCCAGCAGCCAAGGGACCGGGCATCAGCCCCAGCATTTT.

The V and J genes are TRBV6-1 and TRBJ2-7, with D possibly TRBD1 on 6 matching bases. Germline CDR1 reads MNHNS; CDR2 reads SASEGT. V was trimmed by 5 bases and J by 5 bases, leaving 16 bases between them. The CDR3 has 14 amino acids. The DNA for the CDR3 is TGTGCCAGCAGTCAGGGGTGGGGGAAGAACGAGCAGTACTTC. It specifies CASSQGWGKNEQYF.

In this sample, this clonotype turned up a few times. This chain connects TRBV6-4 to TRBJ2-3; 7 bases fit TRBD1. The V and J ends lost 6 bases and 3 bases, in that order; junction bases with no gene match: 6. The CDR3 has 14 amino acids. CDR1 is MRHNA, CDR2 SNTAGT, per germline. The CDR3 loop reads CASSLTGKTDTQYF. The DNA for the CDR3 is TGTGCCAGCAGCCTGACAGGGAAAACAGATACGCAGTATTTT.

This clonotype was detected ten times or more. The V gene is TRBV29-1, the J gene TRBJ2-3, with D maybe TRBD2 (5 bases). Germline assignment: CDR1 SQVTM and CDR2 ANQGSEA. This CDR3 is 14 amino acids long. V shed 4 bases and J shed 4 bases, with 15 bases lying between them. CDR3 sequence: CSVVGVQVSDTQYF. The CDR3 DNA sequence: TGCAGCGTTGTCGGGGTTCAAGTTTCAGATACGCAGTATTTT.

This clonotype occurred a few times. The gene calls are TRBV12-3 or TRBV12-4 and TRBJ2-6, with D possibly being TRBD2 (6 bases). The CDR3 consists of 17 residues. The V and J ends lost 3 bases and 0 bases respectively, with 12 bases between them. The CDR3 loop reads CASSLVILASGANVLTF. In DNA form, the CDR3 reads TGTGCCAGCAGTTTGGTTATACTAGCCTCTGGGGCCAACGTCCTGACTTTC.

V usage is TRBV20-1 and J usage is TRBJ2-5; 9 nucleotides agree with TRBD2. CDR3 length: 15 residues. V shed 0 bases, J shed 4 bases, and the junction held 6 bases outside the gene matches. Germline CDR1 is DFQATT and CDR2 is SNEGSKA (reference sequence). In nucleotides, the CDR3 is TGCAGTGCTAGAGATGCGGCGGGGGGGGGAGAGACCCAGTACTTC. This translates into CSARDAAGGGETQYF.

There are a few counts of this clonotype. The rearrangement links TRBV12-3 or TRBV12-4 to TRBJ2-4; 10 bases match TRBD1. V was clipped by 1 base and J by 13 bases; unmatched bases: 4. The CDR3 consists of 13 residues. The chain's CDR3 is CASSLGDRGGQYF. In DNA, the CDR3 is TGTGCCAGCAGTTTAGGGGACAGGGGCGGCCAGTACTTC.

Ten or more counts support this clonotype. V usage is TRBV7-2 and J usage is TRBJ2-3; D gene unclear. The CDR3 length is 12 residues. Trimming took 4 bases from V and 5 from J, leaving 7 bases between them. The V gene's germline CDR1 is SGHTA and CDR2 FQGNSA. In DNA form, the CDR3 reads TGTGCCAGCAGCTGGGTGTTAGATACGCAGTATTTT. Protein sequence: CASSWVLDTQYF.

This clonotype appeared a few times. The chain couples TRBV11-2 to TRBJ2-2; TRBD2 matches at 7 bases. The germline V gene encodes CDR1 SGHAT and CDR2 FQNNGV. The CDR3 extends over 15 amino acids. With 3 bases clipped from V and 6 bases from J, the junction kept 7 bases outside the gene matches. The CDR3 nucleotides are TGTGCCAGCAGCTTCTCTAGCGGCGAATCCGGGGAGCTGTTTTTT. This encodes CASSFSSGESGELFF.

This clonotype has more than one count but fewer than ten. The rearrangement joins TRBV20-1 to TRBJ2-2; D unclear. The CDR3 is made up of 16 amino acids. CDR1 and CDR2 (germline): DFQATT, SNEGSKA (reference sequence). V was trimmed by 3 bases and J by 2 bases, leaving 16 bases between them. The chain's CDR3 is CSASSVYSRNTGELFF. CDR3 nucleotide sequence: TGCAGTGCTAGTAGTGTCTATAGCAGAAACACCGGGGAGCTGTTTTTT.

This chain uses TRBV10-3 with TRBJ2-2; D might be TRBD2 (5 bases). There are 13 residues in the CDR3. The V gene's germline CDR1 is ENHRY and CDR2 SYGVKD. The germline V and J ends were trimmed by 4 bases and 4 bases, with 7 bases remaining between them. CDR3 residues: CAISGESTGELFF. The CDR3 bases are TGTGCCATCAGTGGGGAGAGCACCGGGGAGCTGTTTTTT.

The chain is built from TRBV6-2 or TRBV6-3 and TRBJ2-1; 11 bases are shared with TRBD2. V dropped 6 bases and J dropped 7; count of bases not matched to a gene: 17. The CDR3 length is 18 residues. Germline V gene lookup returns CDR1 MNHEY and CDR2 SVGEGT. CDR3 DNA sequence: TGTGCCAGCAGCACCGACCGACTAGCGGGGAGGCCTCCGAATGAGCAGTTCTTC. This codes for CASSTDRLAGRPPNEQFF.

As regards this clonotype: One end of the junction varies from germline; a read error may be responsible. The V gene is TRBV7-7, the J gene TRBJ2-5; TRBD1 matches 10 bases. Germline CDR1 reads SSHAT; CDR2 reads FNYEAQ (reference sequence). The CDR3 contains 16 residues. The CDR3 bases are TGTGCTAGCAGCTCTGGACAGGGGGAAAGGCAAGAGACCCAGTACTTC. Protein sequence: CASSSGQGERQETQYF.

The genes are TRBV15 and TRBJ1-3, with no clear D. Germline values: CDR1 LNHNV, CDR2 YYDKDF (reference sequence). The CDR3 contains 14 residues. V was shortened by 1 base and J by 0 bases, with 4 bases between the two germline ends. The CDR3 sequence: CATSRGPSGNTIYF. CDR3 in DNA: TGTGCCACCAGCAGAGGCCCCTCTGGAAACACCATATATTTT.

V is TRBV19 and J is TRBJ1-1; D is unclear. Germline lookup yields CDR1 LNHDA and CDR2 SQIVND (reference sequence). V was clipped by 7 bases and J by 1 base, with 16 bases between them. The CDR3 totals 15 residues. The CDR3 spells CASKEWGIGNTEAFF. The DNA for the CDR3 is TGTGCCAGTAAGGAATGGGGAATCGGGAACACTGAAGCTTTCTTT.

Only a few counts were recorded for this clonotype. This sequence joins TRBV9 and TRBJ2-1; possibly TRBD2 for D (5 bases). This CDR3 has 15 residues. CDR1 and CDR2 (germline): SGDLS, YYNGEE. The V and J ends lost 0 bases and 3 bases respectively, with 10 bases between them. In DNA form, the CDR3 reads TGTGCCAGCAGCGTAGGAGGGAGTAACTACAATGAGCAGTTCTTC. It yields the protein CASSVGGSNYNEQFF.

About this clonotype: A junction end diverges from the germline sequence, so it may reflect a read error. The chain couples TRBV6-1 to TRBJ2-5; perhaps D is TRBD1 or TRBD2 (5 bases each). CDR3 size: 15 residues. Germline loops: CDR1 MNHNS, CDR2 SASEGT. The CDR3 coding sequence is TGTGCCAGCAGCGAAGATGGATTTGTGGGGGATACCCAGTACTTC. Translating it yields CASSEDGFVGDTQYF.

Here the CDR3 reads CASSQSRLAGSNEQFF. The CDR3 DNA reads TGCGCCAGCAGCCAGTCGCGACTAGCGGGAAGCAATGAGCAGTTCTTC. The chain links TRBV4-3 to TRBJ2-1; 11 nucleotides align to TRBD2. The germline CDR1 and CDR2 sequences are LGHNA and YSLEER. The V segment lost 3 bases and the J segment 6 bases; nucleotides outside the gene matches: 7. This CDR3 spans 16 amino acids.

The chain employs TRBV7-2 and TRBJ1-1; D unclear. The germline V and J ends were trimmed by 2 bases and 8 bases, with 9 bases remaining between them. CDR1 is SGHTA, CDR2 FQGNSA, per germline. The CDR3 is 12 amino acids. The CDR3 here is CASSLMASEAFF. The CDR3 bases are TGTGCCAGCAGCTTAATGGCCTCCGAAGCTTTCTTT.

This clonotype showed up just a few times. The chain carries TRBV20-1 and TRBJ2-5, with 11 bases aligning to TRBD2. This CDR3 has 15 residues. The V gene's germline CDR1 is DFQATT and CDR2 SNEGSKA (reference sequence). V dropped 5 bases and J dropped 1; count of bases not matched to a gene: 6. The CDR3 protein is CSAHGTSGTQETQYF. The CDR3 DNA reads TGCAGTGCTCACGGGACTAGCGGAACCCAAGAGACCCAGTACTTC.

This clonotype was counted between two and nine times. The J gene is TRBJ1-1, the V gene TRBV6-5, with D hard to call. In germline, CDR1 is MNHEY, CDR2 SVGAGI. The CDR3 covers 14 residues. V was pared by 6 bases and J by 5 bases, with 16 bases between. The CDR3 spells CASSLPPTGTEAFF. CDR3 DNA: TGTGCCAGCAGCTTACCTCCGACCGGGACTGAAGCTTTCTTT.

This clonotype was recorded a few times. This chain joins TRBV20-1 and TRBJ2-6; D ambiguous. Germline V gives CDR1 DFQATT, CDR2 SNEGSKA (reference sequence). Trimming cost V 1 base and J 4 bases, with 14 bases left between them. CDR3 length: 16 residues. The chain's CDR3 is CSARAEGRPGANVLTF. In nucleotides, the CDR3 is TGCAGTGCTAGAGCCGAAGGACGGCCCGGGGCCAACGTCCTGACTTTC.

This clonotype was detected only a few times. V usage is TRBV6-1 and J usage is TRBJ1-5; D may be TRBD1 (6 bases). V was cut by 7 bases and J by 4 bases, with 11 bases left in between. Germline V gene sequence: CDR1 MNHNS, CDR2 SASEGT. CDR3 length: 13 residues. CDR3 sequence (DNA): TGTGCCAGCAATGGACAGTTTAATCAGCCCCAGCATTTT. Its translation: CASNGQFNQPQHF.